These T cell receptor beta chains were read from a single sample in a study of T-cell memory formation after mild COVID-19. From the 5' RACE reads, TCRdb called clonotypes with MiXCR, one entry per CDR3 protein. The data show around 320,000 distinct CDR3 sequences, with 14% seen just once and about 21% held by the top ten. Material for sequencing was PBMCs or a T cell subset sorted from them (not recorded which). These receptors originate from a man between 18 and 29 years old who had mild COVID-19 (a few samples of this study predate the infection). Cell type and time point are not known. The CDR3 runs from the conserved cysteine through the conserved F or W. The D gene is left open where the match is weak. A clone size is listed for some rows: how often the clone was seen (once, few, many), or a class if it is expanded.

>TRBD2|15|many|TRBJ2-2|TRBV12-3/TRBV12-4
TGTGCCAGCAGTTGGACTAGCGGGGTAGCCGGGGAGCTGTTTTTT
CASSWTSGVAGELFF
>TRBD1|14|-|TRBJ1-4|TRBV20-1
TGCAGTGCTACCGGGACAGGGGAAGGGGAAAAACTGTTTTTT
CSATGTGEGEKLFF
>-|13|-|TRBJ2-1|TRBV29-1
TGCAGCGCAGACAGTTATTCCTACAATGAGCAGTTCTTC
CSADSYSYNEQFF
>-|15|-|TRBJ1-2|TRBV5-1
TGCGCCAGCATAAGGGATCCTACCTTCAACTATGGCTACACCTTC
CASIRDPTFNYGYTF
>TRBD1|15|few|TRBJ2-7|TRBV15
TGTGCCACCGCTCAAATCGGGACAGGGTTCTACGAGCAGTACTTC
CATAQIGTGFYEQYF
>TRBD1|15|many|TRBJ2-3|TRBV5-1
TGCGCCAGCAGCTTCCTCGGGACAGGGTACGATACGCAGTATTTT
CASSFLGTGYDTQYF
>-|16|once|TRBJ2-3|TRBV24-1
TGTGCCACCAGTGACTCCTACAGCCCTAGCACAGATACGCAGTATTTT
CATSDSYSPSTDTQYF
>-|18|few|TRBJ1-5|TRBV4-1
TGCGCCAGCAGCCAAGCTGGTACTGGGACACCGTTCTACCAGCCCCAGCATTTT
CASSQAGTGTPFYQPQHF
>TRBD1|15|-|TRBJ2-1|TRBV5-1
TGCGCCAGCAGCTTGCAGGGGGATTCGGGCAATGAGCAGTTCTTC
CASSLQGDSGNEQFF
>-|14|-|TRBJ1-1|TRBV12-3/TRBV12-4
TGTGCCAGCATTACAGGGCTTGTGAACACTGAAGCTTTCTTT
CASITGLVNTEAFF
>-|15|many|TRBJ2-7|TRBV5-1
TGCGCCAGCAGCGCGTTCGGGACCGGCGACTACGAGCAGTACTTC
CASSAFGTGDYEQYF
>-|15|-|TRBJ1-1|TRBV20-1
TGCAGTGCTAGGGTCCCTGGGGGGGGAGCGACTGAAGCTTTCTTT
CSARVPGGGATEAFF
>-|16|few|TRBJ2-3|TRBV15
TGTGCCACCAGCAGAGGGATGGTAGTCTCGGCAGATACGCAGTATTTT
CATSRGMVVSADTQYF
>-|15|-|TRBJ2-3|TRBV4-3
TGCGCCAGCAGCCAAGAGGGGGCGAGGGCAGATACGCAGTATTTT
CASSQEGARADTQYF
>TRBD2|14|-|TRBJ2-3|TRBV7-8
TGTGCCAGCAGTACTAGCGTAGGGACAGATACGCAGTATTTT
CASSTSVGTDTQYF
>-|15|few|TRBJ2-1|TRBV7-7
TGTGCTAGCAGCCCCCCCGGGACCTCCTACAATGAGCAGTTCTTC
CASSPPGTSYNEQFF
>-|13|-|TRBJ2-2|TRBV7-9
TGTGCCAGCAGCTTAGGGGTAGCCGGGGAGCTGTTTTTT
CASSLGVAGELFF
>-|14|many|TRBJ1-4|TRBV6-5
TGTGCCAGCAGTTACTCACAGACGCGTGAAAAACTGTTTTTT
CASSYSQTREKLFF
>-|12|-|TRBJ1-5|TRBV5-6
TGTGCCAGCAGCAAGACAGATCAGCCCCAGCATTTT
CASSKTDQPQHF
>-|15|-|TRBJ1-1|TRBV3-1
TGTGCCAGCAGCCCCCAGGTCAACGCGGGCACTGAAGCTTTCTTT
CASSPQVNAGTEAFF
>-|14|-|TRBJ2-3|TRBV5-6
TGTGCCAGCAGCTGGGACGGCCACACAGATACGCAGTATTTT
CASSWDGHTDTQYF
>TRBD1|13|-|TRBJ1-2|TRBV25-1
TGTGCCAGCAGTGCAGGGACAGGGGCCGGCTACACCTTC
CASSAGTGAGYTF
>TRBD2|16|-|TRBJ2-3|TRBV29-1
TGCAGCGTTGAAGATGGGTGGACTAGCGGGGCAGATACGCAGTATTTT
CSVEDGWTSGADTQYF
>-|11|-|TRBJ2-2|TRBV11-2
TGTGCCAGCAGCAGTCTCGGGGAGCTGTTTTTT
CASSSLGELFF
>TRBD1|15|-|TRBJ1-4|TRBV4-1
TGCGCCAGCAGCTTTACAGGGGGTCTCGGTGAAAAACTGTTTTTT
CASSFTGGLGEKLFF
>-|15|-|TRBJ2-5|TRBV7-9
TGTGCCAGCAGCCCCCGGGCAGGAGGGGAAGAGACCCAGTACTTC
CASSPRAGGEETQYF
>TRBD1|14|few|TRBJ1-1|TRBV10-2
TGCGCCAGGAGGACAGGGTTAGAATCCACTGAAGCTTTCTTT
CARRTGLESTEAFF
>-|15|-|TRBJ2-7|TRBV11-2
TGTGCCAGCAGCTTAAATCAGGTACCCCTCTACGAGCAGTACTTC
CASSLNQVPLYEQYF
>-|16|many|TRBJ2-7|TRBV5-1
TGCGCCAGCAGCTATCCCCGGGACCCAGGCGCCTACGAGCAGTACTTC
CASSYPRDPGAYEQYF
>TRBD1|12|-|TRBJ2-5|TRBV28
TGTGCCATCCGGACAGGGGAGGAGACCCAGTACTTC
CAIRTGEETQYF
>-|16|-|TRBJ1-1|TRBV10-3
TGTGCCATCAGTGAGTCGATGAGCAGCATGAACACTGAAGCTTTCTTT
CAISESMSSMNTEAFF